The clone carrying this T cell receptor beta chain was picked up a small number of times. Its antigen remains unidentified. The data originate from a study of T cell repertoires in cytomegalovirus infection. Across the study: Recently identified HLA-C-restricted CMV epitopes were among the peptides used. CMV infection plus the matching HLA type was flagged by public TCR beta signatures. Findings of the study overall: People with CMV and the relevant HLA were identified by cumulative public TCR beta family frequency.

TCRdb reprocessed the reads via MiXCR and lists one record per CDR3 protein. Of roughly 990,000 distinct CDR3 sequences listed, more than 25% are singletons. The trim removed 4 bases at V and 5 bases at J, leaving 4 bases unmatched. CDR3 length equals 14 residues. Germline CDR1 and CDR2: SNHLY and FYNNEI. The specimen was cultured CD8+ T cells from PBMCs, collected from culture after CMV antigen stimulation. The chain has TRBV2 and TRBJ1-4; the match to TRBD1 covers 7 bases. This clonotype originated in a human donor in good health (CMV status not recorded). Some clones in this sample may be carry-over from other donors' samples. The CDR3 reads CASSGGTVNEKLFF. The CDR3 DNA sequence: TGTGCCAGCAGTGGGGGGACAGTGAATGAAAAACTGTTTTTT.